A selection of T cell receptor beta chains follows, all from one sample in a study of spatial heterogeneity in lung cancer. TCRdb called the 5' RACE reads again in MiXCR, with one record for every CDR3 protein. The sample shows fewer than 100,000 distinct CDR3 sequences, just under 20% of them seen only once. The source was PBMCs, collected at follow-up. The receptors derive from a male donor with early-stage non-small cell lung cancer. The CDR3 runs from the conserved cysteine through the conserved F or W. Fields, in order: D gene, CDR3 length, J gene, V gene, clone size, CDR3 protein, CDR3 DNA. D genes are given only for firm matches. For some rows the clone size is stated as once, few or many, or as a class when expanded; others skip it.

>.|15|TRBJ1-1|TRBV5-6|few
CASSRWTVGFYEAFF
TGTGCCAGCAGCCGGTGGACAGTCGGTTTTTATGAAGCTTTCTTT
>.|13|TRBJ1-1|TRBV4-1|.
CASSLYGRGEAFF
TGCGCCAGCAGCCTCTATGGGAGGGGGGAAGCTTTCTTT
>TRBD2|15|TRBJ2-4|TRBV12-3/TRBV12-4|many
CASSLYGLAGTSQYF
TGTGCCAGCAGTCTCTACGGACTAGCGGGAACAAGTCAGTACTTC
>TRBD2|15|TRBJ2-7|TRBV6-6|many
CASSYYLAGGDEQYF
TGTGCCAGCAGTTATTACCTAGCGGGAGGAGACGAGCAGTACTTC
>.|14|TRBJ1-4|TRBV2|few
CASTQTQQGEKLFF
TGTGCCAGCACTCAGACGCAACAGGGCGAAAAACTGTTTTTT
>.|14|TRBJ2-1|TRBV4-1|.
CASSQVLSVDEQFF
TGCGCCAGCAGCCAAGTCTTGTCAGTCGATGAGCAGTTCTTC
>TRBD1|16|TRBJ2-2|TRBV15|once
CATSRGQTGGGGELFF
TGTGCCACCAGCAGAGGACAAACAGGGGGCGGCGGGGAGCTGTTTTTT
>.|13|TRBJ1-1|TRBV29-1|few
CSVGRARNTEAFF
TGCAGCGTTGGACGGGCGAGAAACACTGAAGCTTTCTTT
>TRBD1|19|TRBJ2-4|TRBV6-5|.
CASSYSGQGAVAAKNIQYF
TGTGCCAGCAGTTACTCGGGACAGGGGGCGGTCGCGGCCAAAAACATTCAGTACTTC
>TRBD1|15|TRBJ1-1|TRBV7-9|many
CASSGIDRGGTEAFF
TGTGCCAGCAGCGGGATAGACAGGGGCGGGACTGAAGCTTTCTTT
>TRBD2|17|TRBJ2-3|TRBV7-3|.
CASSLRPSGSSTDTQYF
TGTGCCAGCAGCTTAAGGCCTAGCGGATCAAGCACAGATACGCAGTATTTT
>.|14|TRBJ2-4|TRBV20-1|few
CSALSPLAKNIQYF
TGCAGTGCCCTGTCACCGTTAGCCAAAAACATTCAGTACTTC
>.|15|TRBJ2-5|TRBV7-2|few
CASSYQQGRSETQYF
TGTGCCAGCAGCTACCAACAGGGACGTTCGGAGACCCAGTACTTC
>TRBD2|15|TRBJ2-1|TRBV4-2|many
CASSILAGGGNEQFF
TGTGCCAGCAGTATCCTAGCGGGAGGGGGGAATGAGCAGTTCTTC
>.|15|TRBJ2-2|TRBV27|.
CASSLLGVNTGELFF
TGTGCCAGCAGTTTATTAGGGGTGAACACCGGGGAGCTGTTTTTT
>.|15|TRBJ2-1|TRBV15|.
CATSTSVSPYNEQFF
TGTGCCACCAGCACAAGCGTCAGTCCCTACAATGAGCAGTTCTTC
>.|12|TRBJ2-3|TRBV6-5|.
CASSPTGTKVYF
TGTGCCAGCAGTCCCACCGGGACAAAGGTGTATTTT
>TRBD1|14|TRBJ2-7|TRBV4-1|.
CASSQPQGDHEQYF
TGCGCCAGCAGCCAACCGCAGGGGGACCACGAGCAGTACTTC
>TRBD2|14|TRBJ2-7|TRBV29-1|many
CSVADSGRVAEQYF
TGCAGCGTTGCTGATAGCGGGAGGGTCGCCGAGCAGTACTTC
>.|17|TRBJ2-7|TRBV18|few
CASSHQIPQNPTYEQYF
TGTGCCAGCTCACACCAAATCCCACAGAACCCGACCTACGAGCAGTACTTC
>TRBD1|15|TRBJ2-1|TRBV15|few
CATSRGGPQGNEQFF
TGTGCCACCAGCAGAGGGGGCCCACAGGGGAATGAGCAGTTCTTC
>.|13|TRBJ2-1|TRBV7-9|.
CASSLGQNNEQFF
TGTGCCAGCAGCTTAGGACAGAACAATGAGCAGTTCTTC
>TRBD2|14|TRBJ2-5|TRBV2|.
CASRRLAGVETQYF
TGTGCCAGCAGACGACTAGCGGGAGTTGAGACCCAGTACTTC
>TRBD1|15|TRBJ2-3|TRBV12-3/TRBV12-4|few
CASSLGTGMGDTQYF
TGTGCCAGCAGTCTCGGGACAGGGATGGGAGATACGCAGTATTTT
>.|13|TRBJ1-1|TRBV6-6|.
CASRPRGGNEAFF
TGTGCCAGCAGACCCAGGGGAGGCAATGAAGCTTTCTTT
>TRBD1|16|TRBJ1-6|TRBV6-6|.
CASETRDREHNSPLHF
TGTGCCAGCGAAACCCGGGACAGGGAACATAATTCACCCCTCCACTTT
>.|13|TRBJ1-1|TRBV2|few
CASSVEQVEGAFF
TGTGCCAGCAGTGTCGAACAGGTGGAGGGAGCTTTCTTT
>TRBD1|15|TRBJ2-7|TRBV7-2|few
CASSEFRDRAYEQYF
TGTGCCAGCAGCGAATTCCGGGACAGGGCCTACGAGCAGTACTTC
>.|15|TRBJ1-6|TRBV9|few
CASSVQDGPNSPLHF
TGTGCCAGCAGCGTACAGGACGGGCCTAATTCACCCCTCCACTTT
>.|15|TRBJ2-5|TRBV7-2|many
CASSLVPGYQETQYF
TGTGCCAGCAGCTTAGTCCCCGGGTACCAAGAGACCCAGTACTTC
>.|16|TRBJ2-2|TRBV2|.
CASSEKGSVLTGELFF
TGTGCCAGCAGTGAAAAGGGGTCTGTCCTCACCGGGGAGCTGTTTTTT
>.|14|TRBJ1-2|TRBV4-3|.
CVSSQESSPYGYTF
TGCGTCAGCAGCCAAGAATCTTCCCCATATGGCTACACCTTC
>.|14|TRBJ1-6|TRBV2|.
CASSATRMNSPLHF
TGTGCCAGCAGTGCGACACGGATGAATTCACCCCTCCACTTT
>TRBD2|13|TRBJ2-5|TRBV20-1|.
CSASDLAGETQYF
TGCAGTGCCTCCGACCTAGCGGGGGAGACCCAGTACTTC
>.|12|TRBJ1-1|TRBV12-3/TRBV12-4|few
CASSPSTGGAFF
TGTGCCAGCAGTCCGTCGACAGGAGGAGCTTTCTTT
>TRBD1|14|TRBJ2-3|TRBV30|.
CAWSVLGQPSAQYF
TGTGCCTGGAGTGTACTGGGACAGCCGTCGGCGCAGTATTTT
>TRBD1|13|TRBJ1-1|TRBV7-2|.
CASSTRQGLEAFF
TGTGCCAGCAGCACCCGACAGGGTTTAGAAGCTTTCTTT
>.|12|TRBJ2-7|TRBV20-1|many
CSAAPGTREQYF
TGCAGTGCTGCACCCGGGACACGAGAGCAGTACTTC
>TRBD2|15|TRBJ2-1|TRBV13|many
CASSNRVSGIYEQFF
TGTGCCAGCAGCAACCGGGTTAGCGGGATATATGAGCAGTTCTTC
>.|14|TRBJ2-1|TRBV2|.
CASIVGGSHNEQFF
TGTGCCAGCATTGTCGGTGGGTCCCACAATGAGCAGTTCTTC
>.|13|TRBJ1-6|TRBV2|many
CASRETNNSPLHF
TGTGCCAGCAGGGAGACAAATAATTCACCCCTCCACTTT
>TRBD2|15|TRBJ2-3|TRBV14|few
CASSQVSGRAGYQYF
TGTGCCAGCAGCCAAGTAAGCGGGAGGGCCGGTTATCAGTATTTT
>.|13|TRBJ2-1|TRBV6-2/TRBV6-3|.
CASRPDWENEQFF
TGTGCCAGCCGCCCGGACTGGGAGAATGAGCAGTTCTTC
>.|13|TRBJ2-2|TRBV29-1|few
CSVVGTPAGELFF
TGCAGCGTTGTCGGGACTCCCGCCGGGGAGCTGTTTTTT
>.|15|TRBJ2-3|TRBV7-8|many
CASSPLGQTTDTQYF
TGTGCCAGCAGCCCTCTCGGACAGACCACAGATACGCAGTATTTT
>.|18|TRBJ2-2|TRBV4-2|.
CASSQGPSRQGRTGELFF
TGTGCCAGCAGCCAAGGTCCCTCCAGGCAGGGGCGAACCGGGGAGCTGTTTTTT
>TRBD1|15|TRBJ1-5|TRBV12-3/TRBV12-4|few
CASRGQGGSNQPQHF
TGTGCCAGCAGGGGACAGGGTGGAAGCAATCAGCCCCAGCATTTT
>.|14|TRBJ1-5|TRBV12-3/TRBV12-4|few
CASSLKGSDQPQHF
TGTGCCAGCAGTTTAAAAGGCTCAGATCAGCCCCAGCATTTT
>TRBD1|12|TRBJ1-1|TRBV12-3/TRBV12-4|.
CASSDRGAEAFF
TGTGCCAGCAGTGACAGGGGCGCTGAAGCTTTCTTT